These 30 T cell receptor beta chains share one sample of origin, sequenced in a study of cytomegalovirus exposure and HLA in healthy donors. The PCR made use of 60 Vbeta and 13 Jbeta primers. Libraries were prepared by immunoSEQ multiplex PCR; TCRdb keeps only in-frame clonotypes and omits some of them. In the table there are roughly 140,000 clones, around 77% of which are singletons. Sequenced sample: PBMCs. These receptors were collected from a woman aged 35 to 49 in good health and CMV-seropositive.

This sequence joins TRBV19 and TRBJ1-2; no reliable D call. Between the trimmed V and J ends, which lost 5 bases and 4 bases, there was a span of 5 bases. This CDR3 has 11 amino acids. CDR1 is LNHDA and CDR2 is SQIVND in the germline V gene (reference sequence). Here the CDR3 reads CASSSVYGYTF. CDR3 nucleotides: TGTGCCAGTAGTTCGGTCTATGGCTACACCTTC.

A word on this clone: The junction shows a germline mismatch at one end, possibly a read error. The genes are TRBV7-9 and TRBJ1-4, with D perhaps matching TRBD1 (6 bases). The CDR3 is 16 amino acids. Germline V gene sequence: CDR1 SEHNR, CDR2 FQNEAQ (reference sequence). In DNA, the CDR3 is TGTTCCAGCAGCTCCTATGCGGACAGACTTGGGGAAAAACTGTTTTTT. Translated, it gives CSSSSYADRLGEKLFF.

This chain connects TRBV6-1 to TRBJ1-1; the match to TRBD1 covers 9 bases. This CDR3 is built from 14 residues. V trimming: 7 bases; J trimming: 4 bases; junction bases outside the gene matches: 7. The germline V gene has CDR1 MNHNS and CDR2 SASEGT. DNA for the CDR3: TGTGCCAGCATCTGGACAGGGGCGACCACTGAAGCTTTCTTT. It specifies CASIWTGATTEAFF.

The chain joins TRBV2 to TRBJ2-7; weak D call: TRBD1 (5 bases). V lost 3 bases, J lost 5 bases, and 14 bases lay in between. The CDR3 consists of 14 residues. CDR1 SNHLY and CDR2 FYNNEI come from the germline V gene. CDR3 sequence reads: CASSDSRTSNEQYF. DNA for the CDR3: TGTGCCAGCAGTGATAGCAGGACAAGTAACGAGCAGTACTTC.

The gene calls are TRBV2 and TRBJ1-2, with no clear D. This CDR3 spans 13 amino acids. The V end was cut by 5 bases, the J end by 5 bases, with 12 bases between. The germline CDR1 and CDR2 sequences are SNHLY and FYNNEI. The CDR3 DNA reads as TGTGCCAGCAGTTCTGGGCAGGCTTATGGCTACACCTTC. This encodes CASSSGQAYGYTF.

V and J are TRBV28 and TRBJ2-2; TRBD1 aligns across 10 bases. This CDR3 region has 15 residues. Germline CDR1 and CDR2: MDHEN and SYDVKM. Trimming cost V 3 bases and J 5 bases; bases outside gene matches: 3. For the CDR3, the DNA is TGTGCCAGCAGTTTGACAGGGGGCATGACCGGGGAGCTGTTTTTT. Its protein product is CASSLTGGMTGELFF.

The genes are TRBV7-3 and TRBJ2-5; 8 bases line up with TRBD1. Germline V gene sequence: CDR1 SGHTA, CDR2 FQGTGA. The V gene end was trimmed by 2 bases and the J gene end by 5 bases; junction bases not matched to a gene: 4. The CDR3 is 14 residues long. This chain's CDR3 is CASSLQGAGETQYF. In nucleotides, the CDR3 is TGTGCCAGCAGCTTACAGGGGGCGGGTGAGACCCAGTACTTC.

V and J are TRBV19 and TRBJ2-3; 11 bases fit TRBD2. V lost 6 bases and J lost 6; bases outside the gene matches: 5. The CDR3 runs 14 residues. Germline CDR1 and CDR2: LNHDA and SQIVND (reference sequence). CDR3 DNA: TGTGCCAGTAGGGTAGCGGGGGGGCGGGATACGCAGTATTTT. This gives the protein CASRVAGGRDTQYF.

This sequence joins TRBV19 and TRBJ2-1, with D possibly being TRBD1 (5 bases). V was cut by 0 bases and J by 7 bases, with 19 bases left in between. Germline CDR1 is LNHDA and CDR2 is SQIVND (reference sequence). This CDR3 comprises 17 residues. The CDR3 sequence is CASSIDPPGQGGNEQFF. For the CDR3, the DNA is TGTGCCAGTAGTATAGATCCCCCCGGGCAGGGTGGGAATGAGCAGTTCTTC.

V and J are TRBV28 and TRBJ2-2, with TRBD1 matching over 7 bases. Germline-derived CDR1 and CDR2 are MDHEN and SYDVKM. Unmatched junction bases numbered 5, after V lost 3 bases and J lost 4 bases. This CDR3 has 15 residues. DNA of the CDR3: TGTGCCAGCAGTTTCTTCCAGGGGGTCACCGGGGAGCTGTTTTTT. Protein: CASSFFQGVTGELFF.

This clone was picked up a small number of times. An end of the junction differs from the germline gene, which may be a read error. The chain uses TRBV11-2 and TRBJ2-1, with D tentatively TRBD2 (5 bases). From germline, CDR1 is SGHAT and CDR2 FQNNGV. The CDR3 length is 11 residues. The CDR3 DNA follows: TGCGCCAGCAGCGGCCACAATGAGCAGTTCTTC. Amino acids: CASSGHNEQFF.

A word on this clone: An end of the junction differs from the germline gene, which may be a read error. The CDR3 region is CSSSLPEGRTEAFF. The CDR3 DNA reads TGTTCCAGCAGCCTGCCTGAGGGTCGCACTGAAGCTTTCTTT. The chain has TRBV7-9 and TRBJ1-1; D gene ambiguous. This CDR3 region has 14 residues. Germline V gene data show CDR1 as SEHNR and CDR2 as FQNEAQ (reference sequence).

The chain is built from TRBV6-1 and TRBJ2-1, with 7 bases that match TRBD2. The V gene end was trimmed by 3 bases and the J gene end by 4 bases; junction bases not matched to a gene: 6. Germline loops: CDR1 MNHNS, CDR2 SASEGT. The length of the CDR3 is 15 residues. CDR3 region: CASSDYRGVYNEQFF. The CDR3 region has the DNA TGTGCCAGCAGTGATTACCGGGGGGTATACAATGAGCAGTTCTTC.

The J gene is TRBJ2-6, the V gene TRBV18, with a possible D match to TRBD2 (5 bases). The V end was cut by 3 bases, the J end by 0 bases, with 6 bases between. This CDR3 comprises 15 residues. Germline loops: CDR1 KGHSH, CDR2 LQKENI. The CDR3 bases are TGTGCCAGCTCACCGGGAGCCTCTGGGGCCAACGTCCTGACTTTC. This gives the protein CASSPGASGANVLTF.

V usage is TRBV5-6 and J usage is TRBJ1-2; 7 positions match TRBD1. Germline lookup yields CDR1 SGHDT and CDR2 YYEEEE. The ends lost 7 bases at V and 5 bases at J; junction bases unmatched: 14. The CDR3 loop spans 15 amino acids. The CDR3 bases are TGTGCCAGCCGCGCGAGGCAGGGGGTTTGGTATGGCTACACCTTC. It is translated as CASRARQGVWYGYTF. Full variable domain (rest looked up from reference TRBV5-6 and TRBJ1-2): DAGVTQSPTHLIKTRGQQVTLRCSPKSGHDTVSWYQQALGQGPQFIFQYYEEEERQRGNFPDRFSGHQFPNYSSELNVNALLLGDSALYLCASRARQGVWYGYTFGSGTRLTVV.

The chain couples TRBV7-9 to TRBJ2-1, with 12 bases fitting TRBD2. The CDR3 runs 16 residues. With V trimmed by 5 bases and J by 6 bases, 8 bases remained unmatched. The V gene's germline CDR1 is SEHNR and CDR2 FQNEAQ (reference sequence). The CDR3 loop is CASSDRTSGAFNEQFF. The CDR3 DNA reads as TGTGCCAGCAGCGACCGGACTAGCGGGGCGTTCAATGAGCAGTTCTTC.

The chain links TRBV5-1 to TRBJ2-1; 12 bases map to TRBD2. Germline V CDR1 and CDR2: SGHRS, YFSETQ. CDR3 length: 15 amino acids. The J segment lost 8 bases and the V segment lost 0 bases, leaving 3 bases of the junction unmatched. The CDR3 is CASSLVASGGDEQFF. CDR3 nucleotide sequence: TGCGCCAGCAGCTTGGTGGCTAGCGGGGGGGATGAGCAGTTCTTC.

The CDR3 coding sequence is TGTGCCAGCAGCCAAGGGACAGGGCGCTATGGCTACACCTTC. Translation gives CASSQGTGRYGYTF. The rearrangement uses TRBV5-5 and TRBJ1-2, with 9 nucleotides matching TRBD1. V trimming: 4 bases; J trimming: 4 bases; junction bases outside the gene matches: 5. Germline CDR1 reads SGHKS; CDR2 reads YYEKEE (reference sequence). This CDR3 has 14 residues.

This chain connects TRBV5-4 to TRBJ2-7; 7 positions match TRBD2. Germline CDR1 SGHNT, CDR2 YYREEE (reference sequence). This CDR3 spans 17 amino acids. Germline trimming cut 2 bases from V and 4 bases from J; bases unmatched to any gene: 15. The CDR3 DNA follows: TGTGCCAGCAGCTTTCCTGTGGAGCGGGGTCGAGTTTACGAGCAGTACTTC. This codes for CASSFPVERGRVYEQYF.

The V gene is TRBV5-1, the J gene TRBJ2-2; D gene uncertain. V was shortened by 1 base and J by 5 bases, with 12 bases between the two germline ends. This CDR3 region has 15 residues. Germline lookup yields CDR1 SGHRS and CDR2 YFSETQ. Here the CDR3 reads CASSLQAGSTGELFF. The CDR3 coding sequence is TGCGCCAGCAGCTTGCAGGCCGGTAGTACCGGGGAGCTGTTTTTT.

This clone was seen only a few times. The chain is built from TRBV30 and TRBJ2-1, with TRBD1 matching 11 bases. From germline, CDR1 is GTSNPN and CDR2 SVGIG (reference sequence). V shed 4 bases and J 5 bases; nucleotides not matched to a gene: 16. The CDR3 runs to 18 residues. CDR3 loop: CAWNLFGQGASYNNEQFF. The CDR3 nucleotides are TGTGCCTGGAACCTATTCGGACAGGGGGCGTCCTATAACAATGAGCAGTTCTTC.

The genes are TRBV2 and TRBJ2-7; D unclear. CDR1 and CDR2 (germline): SNHLY, FYNNEI. V was clipped by 4 bases and J by 6 bases, with 16 bases between them. The CDR3 loop spans 14 amino acids. The CDR3 loop reads CASSGTPTTVEQYF. CDR3 sequence (DNA): TGTGCCAGCAGTGGAACCCCCACTACGGTCGAGCAGTACTTC.

The chain is built from TRBV27 and TRBJ2-7; 12 positions match TRBD1. Unmatched junction bases numbered 15, after V lost 5 bases and J lost 7 bases. The CDR3 has 17 residues. In germline, CDR1 is MNHEY, CDR2 SMNVEV (reference sequence). CDR3 sequence (DNA): TGTGCCAGCAGTCCCCGAGCTGGGGACAGGGGGCCGAGGGAGCAGTACTTC. Translating gives CASSPRAGDRGPREQYF.

The chain joins TRBV28 to TRBJ2-5; possibly TRBD2 for D (7 bases). This CDR3 is built from 14 residues. V lost 6 bases to trimming and J lost 2 bases, with 13 bases between them. CDR1 is MDHEN and CDR2 is SYDVKM in the germline V gene. As DNA, the CDR3 is TGTGCCAGCAGGTCGGGGGGCGAGCAAGAGACCCAGTACTTC. Amino acids: CASRSGGEQETQYF.

V is TRBV6-5 and J is TRBJ2-7; tentative D call: TRBD2 (6 bases). V lost 6 bases, J lost 7 bases, and 16 bases lay in between. The CDR3 contains 13 residues. Germline V CDR1 and CDR2: MNHEY, SVGAGI. CDR3 DNA sequence: TGTGCCAGCAGCACCGTATGGGGGGTAGAGCAGTACTTC. As protein: CASSTVWGVEQYF.

This chain links TRBV6-1 with TRBJ2-5, with 12 bases that match TRBD2. V trimming: 0 bases; J trimming: 5 bases; junction bases outside the gene matches: 10. This CDR3 contains 18 residues. Germline CDR1 MNHNS, CDR2 SASEGT. As DNA, the CDR3 is TGTGCCAGCAGTGAAGCGGCGGCTAGCGGGGGGGCCGGGGAGACCCAGTACTTC. It specifies CASSEAAASGGAGETQYF.

The chain links TRBV19 to TRBJ1-5, with 9 bases that match TRBD1. V lost 4 bases to trimming and J lost 7 bases; unmatched junction nucleotides: 11. This CDR3 has 16 amino acids. Germline CDR1 LNHDA, CDR2 SQIVND (reference sequence). CDR3 sequence (DNA): TGTGCCAGTAGTACCCCCCGAGGGACAGGGTACCAGCCCCAGCATTTT. This codes for CASSTPRGTGYQPQHF.

V gene TRBV5-4 combines with J gene TRBJ1-3, with D hard to call. Trimming cost V 6 bases and J 4 bases, with 5 bases left between them. CDR1 is SGHNT, CDR2 YYREEE, per germline (reference sequence). The CDR3 has 11 residues. The CDR3 sequence: CASTGGNTIYF. DNA of the CDR3: TGTGCCAGCACGGGGGGAAACACCATATATTTT.

The CDR3: CASSLVSLGAYGYTF. The CDR3 region has the DNA TGCGCCAGCAGCTTGGTTAGTCTGGGGGCTTATGGCTACACCTTC. This chain uses TRBV5-1 with TRBJ1-2; the D gene is possibly TRBD1 (6 bases). This CDR3 contains 15 residues. CDR1 and CDR2 (germline): SGHRS, YFSETQ. V gave up 0 bases and J gave up 5 bases, with 14 bases separating them.

This clone appeared a few times. The chain recombines TRBV7-2 with TRBJ2-1, with TRBD2 matching 7 bases. There are 16 residues in the CDR3. The J segment lost 2 bases and the V segment lost 1 base, leaving 5 bases of the junction unmatched. Germline values: CDR1 SGHTA, CDR2 FQGNSA. This chain's CDR3 is CASSLGASGTYNEQFF. The CDR3 DNA sequence: TGTGCCAGCAGCTTAGGGGCTAGCGGAACCTACAATGAGCAGTTCTTC.